These 29 T cell receptor beta chains were all obtained from the same sample, sequenced in a study of shared clonotypes between healthy human individuals (dated by TCRdb to 2018 to 2020). Libraries were constructed by the immunoSEQ multiplex PCR assay. Drawn from immuneACCESS, this table holds only the in-frame rearrangements with V and J called that TCRdb kept. Clones are partly lost; checked studies trace under half to an unresolved V gene and leave the rest unexplained. This sample comprises just under 95,000 clones, over 60% of them detected only once. The ten largest clones add up to about 50% of the sample. Sequencing was carried out using memory CD8+ T cells sorted from blood. The sample's cell subset or site label, in plain terms: CD45RO+ cells pooled with CCR7-negative TemRA cells. Receptors were obtained from a man aged 30 to 45 in good health.

In this sample, this clone turned up many times. Here the CDR3 DNA reads TGTGCCAGCAGGCCAGGGACTAACTACGAGCAGTACTTC. Amino acid sequence: CASRPGTNYEQYF. The genes are TRBV28 and TRBJ2-7, with TRBD2 matching over 7 bases. V gave up 6 bases and J gave up 3 bases; unmatched junction bases: 5. The CDR3 runs 13 residues. From germline, CDR1 is MDHEN and CDR2 SYDVKM.

The chain uses TRBV30 and TRBJ2-3; possible D gene TRBD1, 5 bases. The V gene's germline CDR1 is GTSNPN and CDR2 SVGIG (reference sequence). Trimming took 0 bases from V and 5 from J, leaving 9 bases between them. CDR3 length: 13 residues. This CDR3 reads CAWSVLRGDTQYF. CDR3 sequence (DNA): TGTGCCTGGAGTGTACTAAGGGGAGATACGCAGTATTTT.

The CDR3 here is CSVEARSGSSDEQYF. The CDR3 bases are TGCAGCGTTGAAGCTCGTAGCGGGAGCTCTGACGAGCAGTACTTC. The chain links TRBV29-1 to TRBJ2-7; 9 bases map to TRBD2. Germline CDR1 SQVTM, CDR2 ANQGSEA. V trimming: 1 base; J trimming: 5 bases; junction bases outside the gene matches: 9. The CDR3 covers 15 residues.

The chain uses TRBV6-6 and TRBJ2-7; no reliable D call. The CDR3 spans 12 residues. The germline V gene has CDR1 MNHNY and CDR2 SVGAGI (reference sequence). V was shortened by 2 bases and J by 2 bases, with 4 bases between the two germline ends. CDR3 residues: CASSYKAYEQYF. CDR3 in DNA: TGTGCCAGCAGTTACAAGGCCTACGAGCAGTACTTC.

A single count supports this clone. The J gene is TRBJ2-5, the V gene TRBV6-5; 7 bases map to TRBD2. This CDR3 has 16 amino acids. The trim removed 0 bases at V and 5 bases at J, leaving 9 bases unmatched. The germline gives CDR1 MNHEY, CDR2 SVGAGI. The DNA for the CDR3 is TGTGCCAGCAGTTACTCTGCGGGAGAAGGTCAGGAGACCCAGTACTTC. Protein: CASSYSAGEGQETQYF.

CDR3: CSVLRDKQFF. CDR3 DNA: TGCAGCGTTTTAAGAGACAAGCAGTTCTTC. The chain recombines TRBV29-1 with TRBJ2-1, with D hard to call. CDR3 size: 10 residues. The V and J ends lost 5 bases and 11 bases respectively, with 10 bases between them. CDR1 is SQVTM and CDR2 is ANQGSEA in the germline V gene.

The J gene is TRBJ1-5, the V gene TRBV6-1; D is perhaps TRBD1 (6 bases). This CDR3 has 15 amino acids. V lost 0 bases to trimming and J lost 4 bases, with 10 bases between them. Germline V gives CDR1 MNHNS, CDR2 SASEGT. This CDR3 is CASSEAGGTNQPQHF. The CDR3 DNA is TGTGCCAGCAGTGAAGCGGGGGGGACAAATCAGCCCCAGCATTTT.

This chain connects TRBV10-3 to TRBJ2-2; no definite D call. This CDR3 has 14 residues. Trimming took off 0 bases at V and 4 bases at J, with 6 bases between the two ends. CDR1 and CDR2 (germline): ENHRY, SYGVKD. CDR3 coding DNA: TGTGCCATCAGTGAGTCGAGTCCCACCGGGGAGCTGTTTTTT. Translated: CAISESSPTGELFF.

The J gene is TRBJ1-5, the V gene TRBV19; a weak D match, TRBD1 (5 bases). Germline V gene data show CDR1 as LNHDA and CDR2 as SQIVND (reference sequence). CDR3 size: 15 residues. Trimming pared 1 base from V and 4 bases from J, leaving 11 bases between. The CDR3 is CASSIGRVGNQPQHF. CDR3 nucleotides: TGTGCCAGTAGTATAGGCAGGGTAGGGAATCAGCCCCAGCATTTT.

This clone has ten or more counts. V gene TRBV28 combines with J gene TRBJ2-7; the D is unclear. Germline V gene data show CDR1 as MDHEN and CDR2 as SYDVKM. V dropped 5 bases and J dropped 4 bases, with 9 bases sitting between them. The CDR3 loop spans 12 amino acids. This CDR3 reads CASSHMDYEQYF. The CDR3 coding sequence is TGTGCCAGCAGTCATATGGATTACGAGCAGTACTTC.

The chain uses TRBV10-1 and TRBJ2-1, with 7 bases matching TRBD2. V dropped 9 bases and J dropped 9; count of bases not matched to a gene: 14. Germline V gives CDR1 WNHNN, CDR2 SYGVQD (reference sequence). The CDR3 length is 14 residues. CDR3 sequence reads: CARRREGRMIEQFF. The CDR3 region has the DNA TGCGCCAGGCGAAGGGAGGGCCGAATGATTGAGCAGTTCTTC.

The chain is built from TRBV6-5 and TRBJ2-1; 7 positions agree with TRBD2. The V gene's germline CDR1 is MNHEY and CDR2 SVGAGI. The J segment lost 5 bases and the V segment lost 0 bases, leaving 4 bases of the junction unmatched. CDR3 length equals 15 residues. In DNA form, the CDR3 reads TGTGCCAGCAGTTACTCGGCTAGCGGCAACAATGAGCAGTTCTTC. Protein sequence: CASSYSASGNNEQFF.

The chain is built from TRBV2 and TRBJ2-3; TRBD2 matches 8 bases. Looked up from germline, CDR1 is SNHLY and CDR2 is FYNNEI. This CDR3 is built from 15 residues. V trimming: 5 bases; J trimming: 2 bases; junction bases outside the gene matches: 6. The CDR3 region has the DNA TGTGCCAGCAGTTTTGCGGGAGGCCCCACAGATACGCAGTATTTT. This encodes CASSFAGGPTDTQYF. The variable domain in full, with the rest retrieved from reference TRBV2 and TRBJ2-3, is EPEVTQTPSHQVTQMGQEVILRCVPISNHLYFYWYRQILGQKVEFLVSFYNNEISEKSEIFDDQFSVERPDGSNFTLKIRSTKLEDSAMYFCASSFAGGPTDTQYFGPGTRLTVL.

The V and J genes are TRBV4-3 and TRBJ2-7; no clear D gene. This CDR3 is built from 13 residues. V was pared by 0 bases and J by 6 bases, with 9 bases between. Germline V gene data show CDR1 as LGHNA and CDR2 as YSLEER. The CDR3 coding sequence is TGCGCCAGCAGCCAAGACCGGGCGGCCGAGCAGTACTTC. Protein product: CASSQDRAAEQYF.

V and J are TRBV7-9 and TRBJ1-2; D remains unclear. V was clipped by 8 bases and J by 1 base, with 17 bases between them. The germline V gene has CDR1 SEHNR and CDR2 FQNEAQ (reference sequence). This CDR3 is built from 15 residues. For the CDR3, the DNA is TGTGCCAGCGGGCTTCGGGAACTCAATAACTATGGCTACACCTTC. Protein sequence: CASGLRELNNYGYTF.

This clone occurred many times. The chain carries TRBV7-2 and TRBJ2-7; D remains ambiguous. The CDR3 spans 14 residues. Trimming took 4 bases from V and 0 from J, leaving 10 bases between them. Germline values: CDR1 SGHTA, CDR2 FQGNSA. The DNA for the CDR3 is TGTGCCAGCAGCTCTAGAGAGGCCTCCTACGAGCAGTACTTC. Residues: CASSSREASYEQYF.

The chain has TRBV28 and TRBJ1-5; no clear D gene. V shed 5 bases and J shed 9 bases, with 14 bases lying between them. The germline V gene has CDR1 MDHEN and CDR2 SYDVKM. CDR3 length: 13 residues. CDR3 in amino acids: CASSRTLGRPQHF. The CDR3 DNA is TGTGCCAGCAGTCGGACCTTGGGGAGGCCCCAGCATTTT.

V and J are TRBV6-1 and TRBJ2-2; 8 positions match TRBD2. The CDR3 runs 16 residues. V lost 4 bases and J lost 4; bases outside the gene matches: 8. Germline V gene lookup returns CDR1 MNHNS and CDR2 SASEGT. The CDR3 DNA is TGTGCCAGCAGTGCGGTGGCGGGAGGTAGCACCGGGGAGCTGTTTTTT. Residues: CASSAVAGGSTGELFF.

This chain uses TRBV4-1 with TRBJ1-1; 7 nucleotides align to TRBD1. Germline CDR1 reads MGHRA; CDR2 reads YSYEKL. J lost 4 bases, V lost 1 base, and 15 bases had no gene match. The CDR3 is 18 residues long. CDR3 in amino acids: CASSQGETWRGRSTEAFF. DNA of the CDR3: TGCGCCAGCAGCCAAGGCGAGACTTGGAGGGGGCGGTCCACTGAAGCTTTCTTT.

The rearrangement uses TRBV27 and TRBJ2-2, with D tentatively TRBD1 (5 bases). The CDR3 is 15 amino acids. Germline lookup yields CDR1 MNHEY and CDR2 SMNVEV (reference sequence). The V gene lost 2 bases and the J gene lost 5 bases, with 12 bases spanning the gap. The CDR3 is CASSLQGWFTGELFF. In DNA, the CDR3 is TGTGCCAGCAGTTTACAGGGCTGGTTTACCGGGGAGCTGTTTTTT.

J is TRBJ1-1 and V is TRBV28; D gene uncertain. The CDR3 contains 14 residues. Trimming took off 8 bases at V and 2 bases at J, with 15 bases between the two ends. CDR1 and CDR2 (germline): MDHEN, SYDVKM. CDR3 bases: TGTGCCAGCTCCTCGGCTGGGTCAAACACTGAAGCTTTCTTT. Amino acids: CASSSAGSNTEAFF.

The V gene is TRBV6-1, the J gene TRBJ2-1; D might be TRBD2 (7 bases). V lost 5 bases and J lost 6, with 14 bases in between. CDR3 size: 14 residues. Germline loops: CDR1 MNHNS, CDR2 SASEGT. CDR3 nucleotide sequence: TGTGCCAGCAGTACAGGGCGGGAGCCCAATGAGCAGTTCTTC. This translates into CASSTGREPNEQFF.

The chain joins TRBV29-1 to TRBJ2-5; D is possibly TRBD1 (5 bases). This CDR3 spans 13 amino acids. Trimming removed 3 bases from V and 5 bases from J, with 13 bases in between. Germline V lookup: CDR1 SQVTM, CDR2 ANQGSEA. CDR3 protein: CSVDPGYGETQYF. CDR3 sequence (DNA): TGCAGCGTTGATCCAGGGTATGGGGAGACCCAGTACTTC.

This clone was detected a few times. The chain links TRBV30 to TRBJ1-3; 7 bases are a match to TRBD1. CDR1 and CDR2 (germline): GTSNPN, SVGIG (reference sequence). CDR3 length: 14 amino acids. V lost 1 base to trimming and J lost 8 bases; unmatched junction nucleotides: 8. This CDR3 is CAWSGDSVQDTIYF. Here the CDR3 DNA reads TGTGCCTGGAGTGGGGACAGTGTACAAGACACCATATATTTT.

DNA of the CDR3: TGCAGCGTCCAATCACTGGGTGCCACAGATACGCAGTATTTT. Its protein product is CSVQSLGATDTQYF. This rearrangement joins TRBV29-1 to TRBJ2-3, with D unresolved. The V end was cut by 6 bases, the J end by 2 bases, with 15 bases between. The CDR3 consists of 14 residues. Germline lookup yields CDR1 SQVTM and CDR2 ANQGSEA.

This clone was picked up a small number of times. The V call is TRBV30, the J call TRBJ1-2, with 7 bases matching TRBD1. Trimming removed 1 base from V and 2 bases from J; junction bases left unmatched: 7. This CDR3 is 15 amino acids long. Per germline, CDR1 GTSNPN and CDR2 SVGIG (reference sequence). CDR3 sequence: CAWSGDQGGNYGYTF. As DNA, the CDR3 is TGTGCCTGGAGTGGAGATCAGGGGGGAAACTATGGCTACACCTTC.

This chain links TRBV30 with TRBJ1-5; TRBD1 is a possible D gene (5 bases). Trimming took 1 base from V and 1 from J, leaving 11 bases between them. The CDR3 has 15 amino acids. CDR1 and CDR2 (germline): GTSNPN, SVGIG (reference sequence). The DNA of the CDR3 is TGTGCCTGGAGTGATGAGACAGCCAGCAATCAGCCCCAGCATTTT. This translates into CAWSDETASNQPQHF.

CDR3 DNA: TGCGCCAGCAGTGAGTCGAGGGAGAGCACCTACGAGCAGTACTTC. It specifies CASSESRESTYEQYF. The rearrangement links TRBV10-2 to TRBJ2-7, with a tentative D call TRBD2 (5 bases). Germline values: CDR1 WSHSY, CDR2 SAAADI. V was cut by 0 bases and J by 2 bases, with 11 bases left in between. The CDR3 has 15 amino acids.

The V call is TRBV29-1, the J call TRBJ2-1; D could derive from TRBD1 or TRBD2 (5 bases each). V was cut by 7 bases and J by 6 bases, with 19 bases left in between. Germline-derived CDR1 and CDR2 are SQVTM and ANQGSEA. CDR3 length: 14 amino acids. CDR3 DNA sequence: TGCAGCGGATGGGGCGGGCCGAGTCTCAATGAGCAGTTCTTC. Its protein product is CSGWGGPSLNEQFF.